This is a list of T cell receptor beta chains from one sample in a study of T cell repertoires in cytomegalovirus infection. TCRdb called the reads again in MiXCR, with one record for every CDR3 protein. Of 900,000 to 950,000 distinct CDR3 sequences listed, less than 35% are singletons. Antigens of these TCRs are unknown. Sequences were derived from cultured CD8+ T cells from PBMCs, sampled from culture after CMV antigen stimulation. The source of these receptors is a human donor in good health (CMV status not recorded). Some clones in this sample may be carry-over from other donors' samples. Each CDR3 is given with its conserved first and last residue.

15 | TRBJ1-2 | TRBV27 | CASSLSKSGNNGYTF
13 | TRBJ2-1 | TRBV6-5 | CASTFDRDNEQFF
17 | TRBJ2-3 | TRBV4-3 | CASSQGSFGSKDDTQYF
13 | TRBJ1-1 | TRBV19 | CASSIGTLTEAFF
18 | TRBJ1-3 | TRBV6-1 | CASSPGTGGPSSGNTIYF
13 | TRBJ2-3 | TRBV28 | CASSSVQGSTQYF
13 | TRBJ2-1 | TRBV14 | CASSLQRYNEQFF
16 | TRBJ2-7 | TRBV27 | CASSLSWAGQFYEQYF
16 | TRBJ2-7 | TRBV4-1 | CASSQDEGLATYEQYF
13 | TRBJ1-5 | TRBV7-9 | CASSGTGLQPQHF
15 | TRBJ2-5 | TRBV3-1 | CATRGQADRGETQYF
14 | TRBJ2-2 | TRBV29-1 | CSVDKAGNTGELFF
11 | TRBJ1-1 | TRBV2 | CANQLPTEAFF
12 | TRBJ2-3 | TRBV12-5 | CASGFLGGTQYF
15 | TRBJ2-5 | TRBV6-1 | CASSEGGMRQETQYF
18 | TRBJ2-7 | TRBV5-5 | CASSLDLSPLRDYYEQYF
14 | TRBJ2-2 | TRBV6-2/TRBV6-3 | CASSYSFPTGELFF
15 | TRBJ2-1 | TRBV6-6 | CASSPQGGGLNEQFF
15 | TRBJ2-1 | TRBV5-5 | CASSFSGTGYVEQFF
16 | TRBJ2-1 | TRBV12-3/TRBV12-4 | CASSGGGTSGAWEQFF
13 | TRBJ2-5 | TRBV2 | CASSDVQQETQYF
16 | TRBJ1-3 | TRBV7-2 | CASSPVRRASGNTIYF
15 | TRBJ2-3 | TRBV27 | CASTSTFSVKDTQYF
15 | TRBJ2-2 | TRBV7-6 | CASSRLAENTGELFF
11 | TRBJ1-1 | TRBV27 | CASGDRAVAFF
12 | TRBJ1-1 | TRBV7-2 | CASSPDTSEAFF
13 | TRBJ1-2 | TRBV10-2 | CASTDGGKDGYTF
16 | TRBJ2-3 | TRBV12-3/TRBV12-4 | CANSLDRALGTDTQYF
13 | TRBJ1-5 | TRBV7-8 | CASRNWTNQPQHF
18 | TRBJ2-1 | TRBV6-5 | CASRPPPWGAGSYNEQFF
15 | TRBJ2-5 | TRBV5-6 | CASTIWTGMGETQYF
16 | TRBJ2-2 | TRBV7-2 | CASSLGQGPAFGELFF